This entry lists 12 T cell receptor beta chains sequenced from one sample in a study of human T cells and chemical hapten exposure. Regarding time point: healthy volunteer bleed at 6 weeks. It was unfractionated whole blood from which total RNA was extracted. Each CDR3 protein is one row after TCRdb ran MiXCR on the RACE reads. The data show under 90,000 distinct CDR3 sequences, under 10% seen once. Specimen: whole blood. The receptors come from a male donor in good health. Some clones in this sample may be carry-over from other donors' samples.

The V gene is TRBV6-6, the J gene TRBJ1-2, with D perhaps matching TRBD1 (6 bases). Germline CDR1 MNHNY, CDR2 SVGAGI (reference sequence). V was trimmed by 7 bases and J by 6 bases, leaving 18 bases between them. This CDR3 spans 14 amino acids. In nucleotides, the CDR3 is TGTGCCAGCAAGGGGGGCCCGAGAGCGCATGGCTACACCTTC. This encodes CASKGGPRAHGYTF.

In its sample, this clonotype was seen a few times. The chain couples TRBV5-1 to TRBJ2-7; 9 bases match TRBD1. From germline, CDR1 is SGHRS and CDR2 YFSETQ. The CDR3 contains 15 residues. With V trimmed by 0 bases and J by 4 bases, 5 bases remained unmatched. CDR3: CASSLEGQGPYEQYF. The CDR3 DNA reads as TGCGCCAGCAGCTTGGAGGGACAGGGACCGTACGAGCAGTACTTC. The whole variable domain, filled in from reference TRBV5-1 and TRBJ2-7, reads KAGVTQTPRYLIKTRGQQVTLSCSPISGHRSVSWYQQTPGQGLQFLFEYFSETQRNKGNFPGRFSGRQFSNSRSEMNVSTLELGDSALYLCASSLEGQGPYEQYFGPGTRLTVT.

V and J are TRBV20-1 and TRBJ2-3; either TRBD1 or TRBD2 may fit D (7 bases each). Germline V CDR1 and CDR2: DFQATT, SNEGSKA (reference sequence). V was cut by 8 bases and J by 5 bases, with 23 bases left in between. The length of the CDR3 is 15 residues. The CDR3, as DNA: TGCAGTCTTTCGGACCCAGGGGGGGCCTTAGATACGCAGTATTTT. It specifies CSLSDPGGALDTQYF.

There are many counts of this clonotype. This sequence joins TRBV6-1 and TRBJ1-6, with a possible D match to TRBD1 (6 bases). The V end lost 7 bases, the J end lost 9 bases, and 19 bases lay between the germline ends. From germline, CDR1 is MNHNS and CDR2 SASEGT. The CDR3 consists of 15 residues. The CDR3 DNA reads TGTGCCAGCACTCCACGAACCCAGGGGAGTTCACCCCTCCACTTT. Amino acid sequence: CASTPRTQGSSPLHF.

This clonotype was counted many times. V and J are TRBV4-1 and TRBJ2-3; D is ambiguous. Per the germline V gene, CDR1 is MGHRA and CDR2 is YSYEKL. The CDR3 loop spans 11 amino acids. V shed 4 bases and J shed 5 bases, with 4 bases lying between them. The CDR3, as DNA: TGCGCCAGCAGCCGCGGAGATACGCAGTATTTT. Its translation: CASSRGDTQYF.

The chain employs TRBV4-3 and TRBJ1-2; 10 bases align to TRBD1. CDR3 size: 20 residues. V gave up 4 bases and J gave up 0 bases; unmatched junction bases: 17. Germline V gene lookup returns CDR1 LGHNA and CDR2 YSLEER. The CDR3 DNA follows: TGCGCCAGCAGCCGACAAGAGGCCGGGACAGGGGCTTTCGCTAACTATGGCTACACCTTC. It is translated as CASSRQEAGTGAFANYGYTF.

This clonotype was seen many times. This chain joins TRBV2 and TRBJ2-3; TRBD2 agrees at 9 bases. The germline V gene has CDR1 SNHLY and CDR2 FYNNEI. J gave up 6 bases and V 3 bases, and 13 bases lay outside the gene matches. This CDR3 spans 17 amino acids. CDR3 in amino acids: CASSDASGAMSSDTQYF. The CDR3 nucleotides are TGTGCCAGCAGTGACGCTAGCGGGGCAATGTCTTCGGATACGCAGTATTTT.

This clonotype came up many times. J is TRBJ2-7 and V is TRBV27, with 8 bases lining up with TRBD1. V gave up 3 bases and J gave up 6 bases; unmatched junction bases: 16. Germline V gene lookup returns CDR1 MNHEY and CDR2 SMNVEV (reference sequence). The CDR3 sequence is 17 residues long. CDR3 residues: CASSFAQGAVSPGEQYF. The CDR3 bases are TGTGCCAGCAGTTTCGCGCAGGGGGCTGTCTCTCCGGGCGAGCAGTACTTC.

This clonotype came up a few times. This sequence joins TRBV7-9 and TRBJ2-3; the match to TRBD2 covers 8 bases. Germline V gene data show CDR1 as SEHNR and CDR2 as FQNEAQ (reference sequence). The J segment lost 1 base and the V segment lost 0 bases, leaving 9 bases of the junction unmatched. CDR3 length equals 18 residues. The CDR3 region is CASSLAPGSGERTDTQYF. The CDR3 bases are TGTGCCAGCAGCTTAGCCCCCGGTAGCGGGGAGCGCACAGATACGCAGTATTTT.

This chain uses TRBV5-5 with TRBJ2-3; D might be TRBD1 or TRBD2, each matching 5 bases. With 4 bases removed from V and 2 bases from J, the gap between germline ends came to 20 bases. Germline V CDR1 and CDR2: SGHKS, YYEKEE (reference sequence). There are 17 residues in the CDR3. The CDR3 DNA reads TGTGCCAGCAGCCCGATAACCGGGACGGAATACACAGATACGCAGTATTTT. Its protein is CASSPITGTEYTDTQYF. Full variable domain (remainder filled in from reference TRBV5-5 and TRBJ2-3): DAGVTQSPTHLIKTRGQQVTLRCSPISGHKSVSWYQQVLGQGPQFIFQYYEKEERGRGNFPDRFSARQFPNYSSELNVNALLLGDSALYLCASSPITGTEYTDTQYFGPGTRLTVL.

Here the CDR3 reads CASSSGDYQPQHF. The CDR3 DNA reads as TGTGCCAGCAGTTCAGGGGACTATCAGCCCCAGCATTTT. The rearrangement joins TRBV6-2 or TRBV6-3 to TRBJ1-5, with a possible D match to TRBD1 (6 bases). The CDR3 contains 13 residues. CDR1 and CDR2 (germline): MNHEY, SVGEGT. Between the trimmed V and J ends, which lost 4 bases and 5 bases, there was a span of 9 bases.

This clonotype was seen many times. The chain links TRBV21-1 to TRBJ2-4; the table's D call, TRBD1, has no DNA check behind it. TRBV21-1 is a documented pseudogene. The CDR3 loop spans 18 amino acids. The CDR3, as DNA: TGTGCCGGAGCCATTGGACAGGGTATGTCGACTTGCCAAAACATTCAGTACTTC. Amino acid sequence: CAGAIGQGMSTCQNIQYF.